A selection of T cell receptor beta chains follows, all from one sample in a study of blood T cell repertoires in COVID-19. TCRdb keeps only in-frame clones here, not all; method: immunoSEQ multiplex PCR. This repertoire shows tens of thousands of clones, about four fifths found once; its top ten account for about 3.8%. The sequenced sample consisted of PBMCs or T cells enriched from blood (not recorded which). These receptor sequences come from a woman aged 40 to 50 with acute COVID-19. The CDR3 runs from the conserved cysteine through the conserved F or W. Fields, in order: D gene, clone size, J gene, V gene, CDR3 DNA, CDR3 protein. A D gene is named only where the DNA matches it firmly. Clone size is not always given. Where it is, it says once, few, many or a class for expanded clones.

d_call: TRBD2; clone_size: .; j_call: TRBJ2-2; v_call: TRBV28; cdr3_nt: TGTGCCAGCACCGGGTCGACTAGCGGGCCGAACACCGGGGAGCTGTTTTTT; cdr3_aa: CASTGSTSGPNTGELFF
d_call: .; clone_size: .; j_call: TRBJ1-5; v_call: TRBV7-8; cdr3_nt: TGTGCCAGCAGCTTAGGCGGGAGTAGCAATCAGCCCCAGCATTTT; cdr3_aa: CASSLGGSSNQPQHF
d_call: .; clone_size: .; j_call: TRBJ1-6; v_call: TRBV11-2; cdr3_nt: TGTGCCAGCAGCTTAGATCTTTTGGGCAGGGGCGATAATTCACCCCTCCACTTT; cdr3_aa: CASSLDLLGRGDNSPLHF
d_call: .; clone_size: .; j_call: TRBJ1-1; v_call: TRBV19; cdr3_nt: TGTGCCAGTAGTACGCCGCAGACAAAGAACACTGAAGCTTTCTTT; cdr3_aa: CASSTPQTKNTEAFF
d_call: .; clone_size: once; j_call: TRBJ1-1; v_call: TRBV19; cdr3_nt: TGTGCCAGTAGTATAGACAGGGTGAACACTGAAGCTTTCTTT; cdr3_aa: CASSIDRVNTEAFF
d_call: .; clone_size: .; j_call: TRBJ2-3; v_call: TRBV28; cdr3_nt: TGTGCCAGCACTGGAGGGCCAGGTACAGATACGCAGTATTTT; cdr3_aa: CASTGGPGTDTQYF
d_call: TRBD1; clone_size: once; j_call: TRBJ1-1; v_call: TRBV28; cdr3_nt: TGTGCCAGCAGTGGCCCCCTGACAGGGCTTGAAGCTTTCTTT; cdr3_aa: CASSGPLTGLEAFF
d_call: .; clone_size: .; j_call: TRBJ1-5; v_call: TRBV2; cdr3_nt: TGTGCCAGCAGGACGACAGGCGGGCCCCAGCATTTT; cdr3_aa: CASRTTGGPQHF
d_call: .; clone_size: few; j_call: TRBJ2-2; v_call: TRBV6-5; cdr3_nt: TGTGCCAGCAGTCCCAGGGTTGGCACCGGGGAGCTGTTTTTT; cdr3_aa: CASSPRVGTGELFF
d_call: TRBD2; clone_size: few; j_call: TRBJ2-3; v_call: TRBV28; cdr3_nt: TGTGCCAGCAGTCTGACTAGCGAATACACAGATACGCAGTATTTT; cdr3_aa: CASSLTSEYTDTQYF
d_call: .; clone_size: few; j_call: TRBJ1-1; v_call: TRBV5-6; cdr3_nt: TGTGCCAGCAGCTTGGGGAGAGGCGCTGAAGCTTTCTTT; cdr3_aa: CASSLGRGAEAFF
d_call: .; clone_size: few; j_call: TRBJ1-2; v_call: TRBV3-1/TRBV3-2; cdr3_nt: TGTGCCAGCAGCCTTAGAACCCGTGGCTACACCTTC; cdr3_aa: CASSLRTRGYTF
d_call: TRBD1; clone_size: .; j_call: TRBJ1-1; v_call: TRBV28; cdr3_nt: TGTGCCAGCAGTGGCGCCCGGGACAGGGATTATGCAGAAGCTTTCTTT; cdr3_aa: CASSGARDRDYAEAFF
d_call: TRBD2; clone_size: few; j_call: TRBJ2-2; v_call: TRBV27; cdr3_nt: TGTGCCAGCATGAGACTAGCGGGACCCGGGGAGCTGTTTTTT; cdr3_aa: CASMRLAGPGELFF
d_call: .; clone_size: .; j_call: TRBJ1-2; v_call: TRBV2; cdr3_nt: TGTGCCAGCAGTGGGAATACTCAGGATGGCTACACCTTC; cdr3_aa: CASSGNTQDGYTF
d_call: TRBD1; clone_size: .; j_call: TRBJ2-7; v_call: TRBV28; cdr3_nt: TGTGCCAGCACCCCCTCTTCCCTGGGACAGGTTACGTACGAGCAGTACTTC; cdr3_aa: CASTPSSLGQVTYEQYF
d_call: .; clone_size: few; j_call: TRBJ2-7; v_call: TRBV7-9; cdr3_nt: TGTGCCAGCAGCTTAGGGACAGCCTACGAGCAGTACTTC; cdr3_aa: CASSLGTAYEQYF
d_call: .; clone_size: .; j_call: TRBJ1-5; v_call: TRBV19; cdr3_nt: TGTGCCAGTAGTCCGTTGGGAGGGGGCAATCAGCCCCAGCATTTT; cdr3_aa: CASSPLGGGNQPQHF
d_call: TRBD1; clone_size: .; j_call: TRBJ2-2; v_call: TRBV9; cdr3_nt: TGTGCCAGCAGCGGTCGGACAGGGCGCACCGGGGAGCTGTTTTTT; cdr3_aa: CASSGRTGRTGELFF
d_call: .; clone_size: .; j_call: TRBJ1-4; v_call: TRBV28; cdr3_nt: TGTGCCAGCAGGGACAGAGCCGCAACTAATGAAAAACTGTTTTTT; cdr3_aa: CASRDRAATNEKLFF
d_call: .; clone_size: .; j_call: TRBJ2-1; v_call: TRBV7-8; cdr3_nt: TGTGCCAGCAGCTTAACTGATGAGCAGTTCTTC; cdr3_aa: CASSLTDEQFF
d_call: .; clone_size: .; j_call: TRBJ1-5; v_call: TRBV28; cdr3_nt: TGTGCCAGCGCCCCCCCCTACAGGGACGCGGATCAGCCCCAGCATTTT; cdr3_aa: CASAPPYRDADQPQHF
d_call: TRBD1; clone_size: .; j_call: TRBJ1-1; v_call: TRBV29-1; cdr3_nt: TGCAGCCTTTACGGACAGGAGAACACTGAAGCTTTCTTT; cdr3_aa: CSLYGQENTEAFF
d_call: TRBD2; clone_size: .; j_call: TRBJ2-5; v_call: TRBV19; cdr3_nt: TGTGCCAGTACCCCCGCGTCTAGCGGGAGGCCCGGGGAGACCCAGTACTTC; cdr3_aa: CASTPASSGRPGETQYF
d_call: .; clone_size: .; j_call: TRBJ2-1; v_call: TRBV11-2; cdr3_nt: TGTGCCAGCAGCTTAGGGGAGAGCTCCTACAATGAGCAGTTCTTC; cdr3_aa: CASSLGESSYNEQFF
d_call: .; clone_size: once; j_call: TRBJ2-1; v_call: TRBV7-2; cdr3_nt: TGTGCCAGCAGCTTAGCCACGGGCAGGGTTCCGGGCAATGAGCAGTTCTTC; cdr3_aa: CASSLATGRVPGNEQFF
d_call: .; clone_size: .; j_call: TRBJ1-2; v_call: TRBV7-3; cdr3_nt: TGTGCCAGCAGCCCCGAGCCCAGGGACTATGGCTACACCTTC; cdr3_aa: CASSPEPRDYGYTF
d_call: .; clone_size: .; j_call: TRBJ2-2; v_call: TRBV11-3; cdr3_nt: TGTGCCAGCAGCCCCTATGACGGGGAGCTGTTTTTT; cdr3_aa: CASSPYDGELFF
d_call: TRBD2; clone_size: once; j_call: TRBJ2-3; v_call: TRBV2; cdr3_nt: TGTGCCAGCACCCCCACGACTAGCGGAGGCACAGATACGCAGTATTTT; cdr3_aa: CASTPTTSGGTDTQYF
d_call: TRBD2; clone_size: .; j_call: TRBJ2-7; v_call: TRBV27; cdr3_nt: TGTGCCAGCAGCCAATCGCTGCTAGCGGTCTCCTACGAGCAGTACTTC; cdr3_aa: CASSQSLLAVSYEQYF
d_call: TRBD1; clone_size: .; j_call: TRBJ1-5; v_call: TRBV28; cdr3_nt: TGTGCCAGCAGTCTCTCAGACAGGGAGAATCAGCCCCAGCATTTT; cdr3_aa: CASSLSDRENQPQHF
d_call: .; clone_size: .; j_call: TRBJ1-4; v_call: TRBV24-1; cdr3_nt: TGTGCCACCAGTGCAGGGTTGAATGAAAAACTGTTTTTT; cdr3_aa: CATSAGLNEKLFF
d_call: TRBD1; clone_size: .; j_call: TRBJ1-4; v_call: TRBV19; cdr3_nt: TGTGCCAGTAGTATTCAAGGGGGCGAAAGCGGACTGTTTTTT; cdr3_aa: CASSIQGGESGLFF
d_call: TRBD1; clone_size: .; j_call: TRBJ1-1; v_call: TRBV5-1; cdr3_nt: TGCGCCAGCAGCTATCAGGGGGCGCAGACTGAAGCTTTCTTT; cdr3_aa: CASSYQGAQTEAFF
d_call: .; clone_size: .; j_call: TRBJ1-4; v_call: TRBV3-1/TRBV3-2; cdr3_nt: TGTGCCAGCAGCCCCGGGGGAGGGTTGGCTGAAAAACTGTTTTTT; cdr3_aa: CASSPGGGLAEKLFF
d_call: .; clone_size: few; j_call: TRBJ1-5; v_call: TRBV6-5; cdr3_nt: TGTGCCAGCAGTTATCGGGGTTTCGGTCAGCCCCAGCATTTT; cdr3_aa: CASSYRGFGQPQHF
d_call: .; clone_size: .; j_call: TRBJ2-5; v_call: TRBV27; cdr3_nt: TGTGCCAGCAGTTTGTGGGGAGTTGGGGAGACCCAGTACTTC; cdr3_aa: CASSLWGVGETQYF
d_call: .; clone_size: .; j_call: TRBJ1-3; v_call: TRBV4-1; cdr3_nt: TGCGCCAGCAGCCGTGAGGAGTGGGGAGTAAACACCATATATTTT; cdr3_aa: CASSREEWGVNTIYF
d_call: TRBD2; clone_size: .; j_call: TRBJ2-7; v_call: TRBV4-2; cdr3_nt: TGTGCCAGCAGCCAAACTATCGGGGTAGCGGGAGCTTACGAGCAGTACTTC; cdr3_aa: CASSQTIGVAGAYEQYF
d_call: .; clone_size: once; j_call: TRBJ2-1; v_call: TRBV7-9; cdr3_nt: TGTGCCAGCAGCCGTCAGGGGAGCTCCTACAATGAGCAGTTCTTC; cdr3_aa: CASSRQGSSYNEQFF
d_call: TRBD2; clone_size: once; j_call: TRBJ2-1; v_call: TRBV27; cdr3_nt: TGTGCCAGCAGTTACGGGACTAGCGGAAACAATGAGCAGTTCTTC; cdr3_aa: CASSYGTSGNNEQFF
d_call: .; clone_size: .; j_call: TRBJ2-7; v_call: TRBV9; cdr3_nt: TGTGCCAGCAGCGTCGGTTTTGCCTACGAGCAGTACTTC; cdr3_aa: CASSVGFAYEQYF
d_call: .; clone_size: medium-sized; j_call: TRBJ2-1; v_call: TRBV6-4; cdr3_nt: TGTGCCAGCAGTGTCCTACCGTCCGCGGACAATGAGCAGTTCTTC; cdr3_aa: CASSVLPSADNEQFF
d_call: .; clone_size: .; j_call: TRBJ2-7; v_call: TRBV14; cdr3_nt: TGTGCCAGCAGCCAAGGGAGGTTACTGCAATACGAGCAGTACTTC; cdr3_aa: CASSQGRLLQYEQYF
d_call: TRBD1; clone_size: .; j_call: TRBJ2-5; v_call: TRBV5-8; cdr3_nt: TGTGCCAGCAGCTTGGGACAGGGCGGTCAAGAGACCCAGTACTTC; cdr3_aa: CASSLGQGGQETQYF
d_call: .; clone_size: .; j_call: TRBJ1-5; v_call: TRBV5-5; cdr3_nt: TGTGCCAGCAGCAGCATCGGGGGGGATAGCAATCAGCCCCAGCATTTT; cdr3_aa: CASSSIGGDSNQPQHF
d_call: .; clone_size: .; j_call: TRBJ1-5; v_call: TRBV6-1; cdr3_nt: TGTGCCAGCAGTGAAAACTGGGCCTCAGGCAGCAATCAGCCCCAGCATTTT; cdr3_aa: CASSENWASGSNQPQHF
d_call: .; clone_size: .; j_call: TRBJ1-1; v_call: TRBV10-2; cdr3_nt: TGCGCCAGCAGGGAGGGTGGGGGCTTTATGAACACTGAAGCTTTCTTT; cdr3_aa: CASREGGGFMNTEAFF
d_call: TRBD1; clone_size: .; j_call: TRBJ2-7; v_call: TRBV28; cdr3_nt: TGTGCCAGCAGTTTAGGGGACAGGGGGTACTTC; cdr3_aa: CASSLGDRGYF